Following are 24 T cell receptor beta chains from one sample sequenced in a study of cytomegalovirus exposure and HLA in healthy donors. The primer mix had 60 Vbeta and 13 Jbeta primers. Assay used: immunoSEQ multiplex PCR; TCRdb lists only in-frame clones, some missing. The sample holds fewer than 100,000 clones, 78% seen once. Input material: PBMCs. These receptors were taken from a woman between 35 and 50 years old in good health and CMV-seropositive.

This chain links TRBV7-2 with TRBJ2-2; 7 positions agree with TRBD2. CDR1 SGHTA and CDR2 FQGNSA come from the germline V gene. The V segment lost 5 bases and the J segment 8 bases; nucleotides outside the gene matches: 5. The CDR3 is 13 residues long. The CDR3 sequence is CASSRGRSGELFF. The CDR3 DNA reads TGTGCCAGCAGCCGCGGGAGATCAGGGGAGCTGTTTTTT.

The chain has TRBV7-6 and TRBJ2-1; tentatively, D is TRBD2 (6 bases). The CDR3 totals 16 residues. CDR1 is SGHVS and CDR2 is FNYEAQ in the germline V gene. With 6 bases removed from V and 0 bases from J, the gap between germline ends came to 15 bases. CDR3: CASRGSSGSSYNEQFF. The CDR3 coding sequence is TGTGCCAGCAGGGGAAGTAGCGGAAGCTCCTACAATGAGCAGTTCTTC.

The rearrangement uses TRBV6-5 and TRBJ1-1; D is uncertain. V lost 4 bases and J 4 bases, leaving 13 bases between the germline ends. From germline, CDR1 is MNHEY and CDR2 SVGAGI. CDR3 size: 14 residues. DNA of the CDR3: TGTGCCAGCAGTTTGGCCGGAGATCCCACTGAAGCTTTCTTT. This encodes CASSLAGDPTEAFF.

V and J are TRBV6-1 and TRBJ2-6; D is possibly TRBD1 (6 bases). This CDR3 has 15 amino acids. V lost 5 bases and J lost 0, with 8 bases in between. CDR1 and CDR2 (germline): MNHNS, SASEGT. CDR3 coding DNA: TGTGCCAGCAGTCAGGACAGCTCTGGGGCCAACGTCCTGACTTTC. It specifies CASSQDSSGANVLTF.

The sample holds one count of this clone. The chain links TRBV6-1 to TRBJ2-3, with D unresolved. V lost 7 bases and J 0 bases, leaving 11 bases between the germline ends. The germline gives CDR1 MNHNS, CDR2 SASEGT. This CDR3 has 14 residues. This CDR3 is CASTSRVSTDTQYF. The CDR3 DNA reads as TGTGCCAGCACCTCCCGGGTAAGCACAGATACGCAGTATTTT.

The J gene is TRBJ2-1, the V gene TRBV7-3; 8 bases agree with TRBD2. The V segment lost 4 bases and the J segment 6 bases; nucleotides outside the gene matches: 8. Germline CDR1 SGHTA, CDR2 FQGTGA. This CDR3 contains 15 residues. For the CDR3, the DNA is TGTGCCAGCAGCTCAATCCGGACTAGCCCCAATGAGCAGTTCTTC. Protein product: CASSSIRTSPNEQFF. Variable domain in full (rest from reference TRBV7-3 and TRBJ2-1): GAGVSQTPSNKVTEKGKYVELRCDPISGHTALYWYRQSLGQGPEFLIYFQGTGAADDSGLPNDRFFAVRPEGSVSTLKIQRTERGDSAVYLCASSSIRTSPNEQFFGPGTRLTVL.

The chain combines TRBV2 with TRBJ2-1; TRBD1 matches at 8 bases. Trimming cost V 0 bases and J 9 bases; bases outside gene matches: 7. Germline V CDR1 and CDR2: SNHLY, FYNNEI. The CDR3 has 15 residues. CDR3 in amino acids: CASSEAGQGVSEQFF. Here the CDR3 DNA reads TGTGCCAGCAGTGAAGCAGGACAGGGCGTCAGTGAGCAGTTCTTC.

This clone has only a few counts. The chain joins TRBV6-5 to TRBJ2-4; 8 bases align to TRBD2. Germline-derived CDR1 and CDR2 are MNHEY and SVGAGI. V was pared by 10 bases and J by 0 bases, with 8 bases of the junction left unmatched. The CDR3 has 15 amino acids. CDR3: CATKAGDLAKNIQYF. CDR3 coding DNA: TGTGCCACCAAAGCGGGAGACCTAGCCAAAAACATTCAGTACTTC.

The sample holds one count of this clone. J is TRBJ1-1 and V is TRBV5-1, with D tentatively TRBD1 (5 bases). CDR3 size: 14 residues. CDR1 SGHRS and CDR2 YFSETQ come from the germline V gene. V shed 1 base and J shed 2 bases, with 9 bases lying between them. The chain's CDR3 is CASSLNGGNTEAFF. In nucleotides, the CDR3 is TGCGCCAGCAGCTTGAACGGGGGTAACACTGAAGCTTTCTTT.

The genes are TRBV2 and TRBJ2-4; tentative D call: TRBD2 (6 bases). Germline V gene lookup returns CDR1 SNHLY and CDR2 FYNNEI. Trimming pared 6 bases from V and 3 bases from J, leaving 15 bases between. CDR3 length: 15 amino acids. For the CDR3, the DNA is TGTGCCAGCAGCGAGGGACTTCGGGGCAAAAACATTCAGTACTTC. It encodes CASSEGLRGKNIQYF.

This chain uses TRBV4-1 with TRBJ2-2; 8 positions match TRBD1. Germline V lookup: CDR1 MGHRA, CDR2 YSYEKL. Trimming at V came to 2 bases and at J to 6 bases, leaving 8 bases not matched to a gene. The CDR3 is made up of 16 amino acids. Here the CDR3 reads CASSQLDRGRSGELFF. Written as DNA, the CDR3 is TGCGCCAGCAGCCAACTCGACAGGGGCAGGTCCGGGGAGCTGTTTTTT.

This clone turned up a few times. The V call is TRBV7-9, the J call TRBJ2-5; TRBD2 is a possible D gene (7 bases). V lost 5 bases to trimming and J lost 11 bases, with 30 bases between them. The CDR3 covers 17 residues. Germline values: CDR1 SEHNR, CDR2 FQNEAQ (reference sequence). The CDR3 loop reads CASSPKTGGGSTREQYF. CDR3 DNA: TGTGCCAGCAGCCCCAAGACGGGGGGCGGGAGTACCCGAGAGCAGTACTTC.

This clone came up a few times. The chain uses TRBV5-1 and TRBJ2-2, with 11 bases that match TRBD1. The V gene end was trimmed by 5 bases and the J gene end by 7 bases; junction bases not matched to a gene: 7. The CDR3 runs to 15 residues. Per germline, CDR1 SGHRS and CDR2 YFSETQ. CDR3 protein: CASRAGTGGDGELFF. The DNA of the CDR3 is TGCGCCAGCAGGGCCGGGACAGGGGGTGACGGGGAGCTGTTTTTT.

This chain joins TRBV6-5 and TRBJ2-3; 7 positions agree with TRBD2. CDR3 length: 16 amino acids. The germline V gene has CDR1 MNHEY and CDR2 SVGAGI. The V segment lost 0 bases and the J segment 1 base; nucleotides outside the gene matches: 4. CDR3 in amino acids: CASSYSSGGGTDTQYF. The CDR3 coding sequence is TGTGCCAGCAGTTACTCCTCGGGGGGAGGCACAGATACGCAGTATTTT.

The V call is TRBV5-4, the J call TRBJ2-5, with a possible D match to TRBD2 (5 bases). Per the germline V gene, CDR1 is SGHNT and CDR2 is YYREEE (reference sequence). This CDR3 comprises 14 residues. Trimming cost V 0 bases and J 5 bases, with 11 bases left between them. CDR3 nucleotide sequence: TGTGCCAGCAGCTTGGGTCCTTCGGGGGAGACCCAGTACTTC. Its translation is CASSLGPSGETQYF. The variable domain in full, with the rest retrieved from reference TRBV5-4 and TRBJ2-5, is ETGVTQSPTHLIKTRGQQVTLRCSSQSGHNTVSWYQQALGQGPQFIFQYYREEENGRGNFPPRFSGLQFPNYSSELNVNALELDDSALYLCASSLGPSGETQYFGPGTRLLVL.

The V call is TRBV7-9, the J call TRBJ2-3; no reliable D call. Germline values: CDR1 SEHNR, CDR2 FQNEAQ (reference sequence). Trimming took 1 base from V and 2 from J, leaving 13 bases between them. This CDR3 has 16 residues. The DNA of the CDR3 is TGTGCCAGCAGCTTAGAACGGGTCAGCCTCACAGATACGCAGTATTTT. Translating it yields CASSLERVSLTDTQYF.

CDR3 region: CASRRGGPYEQYF. The CDR3 nucleotides read TGTGCCAGCCGCCGAGGAGGGCCCTACGAGCAGTACTTC. This chain connects TRBV27 to TRBJ2-7; D is perhaps TRBD2 (6 bases). The CDR3 runs to 13 residues. The V end lost 8 bases, the J end lost 2 bases, and 13 bases lay between the germline ends. Germline CDR1 and CDR2: MNHEY and SMNVEV (reference sequence).

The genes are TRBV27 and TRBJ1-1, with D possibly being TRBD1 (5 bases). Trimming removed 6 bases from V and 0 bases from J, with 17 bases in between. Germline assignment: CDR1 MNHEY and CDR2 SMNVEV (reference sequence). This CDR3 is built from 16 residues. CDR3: CASSRTGTELNTEAFF. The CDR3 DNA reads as TGTGCCAGCAGCCGAACCGGGACTGAACTGAACACTGAAGCTTTCTTT.

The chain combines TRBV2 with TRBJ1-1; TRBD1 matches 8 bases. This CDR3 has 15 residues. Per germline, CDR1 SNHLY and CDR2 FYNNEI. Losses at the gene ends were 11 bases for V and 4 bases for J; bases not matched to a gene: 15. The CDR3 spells CAGILDRAYGTEAFF. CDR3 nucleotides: TGTGCCGGCATCCTGGACAGGGCTTACGGCACTGAAGCTTTCTTT.

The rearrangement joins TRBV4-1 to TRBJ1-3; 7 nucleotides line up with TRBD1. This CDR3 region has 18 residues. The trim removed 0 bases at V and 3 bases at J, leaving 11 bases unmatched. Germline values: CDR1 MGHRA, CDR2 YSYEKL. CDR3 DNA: TGCGCCAGCAGCCAAGACCCCCCCGGGACAGACAGTGGAAACACCATATATTTT. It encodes CASSQDPPGTDSGNTIYF.

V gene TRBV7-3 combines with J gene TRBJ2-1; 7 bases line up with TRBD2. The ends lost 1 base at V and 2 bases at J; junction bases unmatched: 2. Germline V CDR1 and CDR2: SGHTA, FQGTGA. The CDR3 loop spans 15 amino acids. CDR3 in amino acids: CASSLRGGPYNEQFF. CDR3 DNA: TGTGCCAGCAGCTTAAGGGGGGGTCCCTACAATGAGCAGTTCTTC.

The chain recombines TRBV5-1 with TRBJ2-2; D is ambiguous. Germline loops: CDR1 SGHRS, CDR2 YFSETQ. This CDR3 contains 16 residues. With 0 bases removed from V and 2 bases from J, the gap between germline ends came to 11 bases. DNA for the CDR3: TGCGCCAGCAGCTTGGCCGTGGGCGTCAACACCGGGGAGCTGTTTTTT. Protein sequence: CASSLAVGVNTGELFF.

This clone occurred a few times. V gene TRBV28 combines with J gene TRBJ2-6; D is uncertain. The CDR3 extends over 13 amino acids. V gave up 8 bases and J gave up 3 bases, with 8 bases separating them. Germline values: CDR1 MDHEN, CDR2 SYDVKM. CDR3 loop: CASGRGGANVLTF. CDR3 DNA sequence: TGTGCCAGCGGGCGTGGTGGGGCCAACGTCCTGACTTTC.

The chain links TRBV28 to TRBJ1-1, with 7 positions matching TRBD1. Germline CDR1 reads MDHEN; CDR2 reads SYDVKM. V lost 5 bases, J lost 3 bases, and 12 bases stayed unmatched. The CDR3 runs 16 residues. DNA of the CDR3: TGTGCCAGCAGTGTCCCGAGCCTGACAGGGCACACTGAAGCTTTCTTT. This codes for CASSVPSLTGHTEAFF.